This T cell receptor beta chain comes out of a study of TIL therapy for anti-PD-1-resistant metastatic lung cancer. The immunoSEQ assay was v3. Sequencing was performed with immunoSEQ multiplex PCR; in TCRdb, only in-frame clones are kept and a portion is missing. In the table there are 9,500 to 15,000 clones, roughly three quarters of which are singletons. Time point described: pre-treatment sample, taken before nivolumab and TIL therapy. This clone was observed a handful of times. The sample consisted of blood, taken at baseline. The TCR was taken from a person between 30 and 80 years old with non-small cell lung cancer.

In DNA form, the CDR3 reads TGTGCCAGCAGCCCCGAGGGATACGAGCAGTACTTC. Translation gives CASSPEGYEQYF. The genes are TRBV7-9 and TRBJ2-7; a weak D match, TRBD2 (5 bases). V was pared by 5 bases and J by 4 bases, with 9 bases between. Germline V lookup: CDR1 SEHNR, CDR2 FQNEAQ (reference sequence). The CDR3 is made up of 12 amino acids. Full variable domain (rest looked up from reference TRBV7-9 and TRBJ2-7): DTGVSQNPRHKITKRGQNVTFRCDPISEHNRLYWYRQTLGQGPEFLTYFQNEAQLEKSRLLSDRFSAERPKGSFSTLEIQRTEQGDSAMYLCASSPEGYEQYFGPGTRLTVT.